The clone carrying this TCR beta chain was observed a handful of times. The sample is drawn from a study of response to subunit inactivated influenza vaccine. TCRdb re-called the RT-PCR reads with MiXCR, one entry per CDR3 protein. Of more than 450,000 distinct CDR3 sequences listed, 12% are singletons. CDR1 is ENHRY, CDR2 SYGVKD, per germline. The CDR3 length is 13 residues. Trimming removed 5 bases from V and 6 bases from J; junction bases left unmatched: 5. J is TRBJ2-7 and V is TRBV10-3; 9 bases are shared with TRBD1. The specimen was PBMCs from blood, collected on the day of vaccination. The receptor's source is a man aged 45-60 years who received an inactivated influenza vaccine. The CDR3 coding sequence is TGTGCCATCAGTCGGGACAGGGTAGGCGAGCAGTACTTC. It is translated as CAISRDRVGEQYF.